This T cell receptor (beta chain) was retrieved from a study of cytomegalovirus exposure and HLA in healthy donors. Background on the study: The roughly 110 validation repertoires were reported in a later analysis to have been generated on the same platform as the 666 first-cohort repertoires.

The validation cohort, a group of 130 or so subjects, included the donors and was separate from the roughly 620-subject first cohort. As regards this clone: The antigen is undetermined.

Study conclusions and caveats: First-cohort TCR clusters tended to co-occur in the roughly 130 validation repertoires, a later analysis found. Three CMV-associated chains proved CMV antigen-specific in vitro.

TCRdb's copy holds only in-frame clones and misses some; the assay was immunoSEQ multiplex PCR. This sample has about 360,000 clones, with 86% found just once. Germline CDR1 reads SGHKS; CDR2 reads YYEKEE (reference sequence). Trimming removed 0 bases from V and 8 bases from J, with 15 bases in between. CDR3 length: 15 residues. The V gene is TRBV5-5, the J gene TRBJ2-1; weak D call: TRBD2 (5 bases). This TCR was sampled from a woman under 30 in good health and CMV-seronegative. Sample: PBMCs. DNA for the CDR3: TGTGCCAGCAGCTTGGTTTCGAATTTGGACTATGAGCAGTTCTTC. As protein: CASSLVSNLDYEQFF.